This TCR beta chain was sequenced in a study of blood T cell repertoires in COVID-19. This table comes from immunoSEQ multiplex PCR, and its TCRdb copy is limited to in-frame clones, with some not included. The sample carries around 200,000 clones, under 80% recorded once. This clone was recorded only once. Material for sequencing was peripheral blood. The TCR originated in a woman aged 50 to 60 with acute or convalescent COVID-19.

For the CDR3, the DNA is TGTGCCAGCAGTGAAAAAGGGAGGCGAGATACGCAGTATTTT. It is translated as CASSEKGRRDTQYF. The gene calls are TRBV6-4 and TRBJ2-3, with D tentatively TRBD2 (6 bases). This CDR3 has 14 residues. V lost 3 bases, J lost 5 bases, and 12 bases lay in between. From germline, CDR1 is MRHNA and CDR2 SNTAGT.